The 7 T cell receptor beta chains listed next were all sequenced from one sample in a study of somatic mutations in cytotoxic T cells in rheumatoid arthritis. Sequencing was performed with immunoSEQ multiplex PCR; in TCRdb, only in-frame clones are kept and a portion is missing. The sample has under 20,000 clones, around four fifths seen once. What was sequenced was CD8+ T cells sorted from blood. The receptors come from an adult with rheumatoid arthritis.

The rearrangement joins TRBV11-3 to TRBJ1-2; D unresolved. The CDR3 totals 14 residues. V lost 2 bases and J 4 bases, leaving 11 bases between the germline ends. The germline CDR1 and CDR2 sequences are SGHNT and YENEEA. The CDR3 region is CASSLRSNPYGYTF. In nucleotides, the CDR3 is TGTGCCAGCAGCTTACGAAGTAACCCCTATGGCTACACCTTC.

V is TRBV19 and J is TRBJ2-7, with 7 positions matching TRBD1. This CDR3 comprises 15 residues. The germline gives CDR1 LNHDA, CDR2 SQIVND (reference sequence). J lost 0 bases, V lost 0 bases, and 2 bases had no gene match. The CDR3 DNA sequence: TGTGCCAGTAGTATAGAGGACAGGAGCTCCTACGAGCAGTACTTC. The encoded protein is CASSIEDRSSYEQYF.

The chain couples TRBV5-8 to TRBJ1-6; 7 bases map to TRBD1. CDR3 length: 14 residues. Germline CDR1 SGHTS, CDR2 YDEGEE. Losses at the gene ends were 7 bases for V and 7 bases for J; bases not matched to a gene: 8. CDR3 nucleotide sequence: TGTGCCAGCGGGACAGAGAGACCGAATTCACCCCTCCACTTT. It is translated as CASGTERPNSPLHF.

This rearrangement joins TRBV6-5 to TRBJ2-4; D is unclear. The ends were cut back, 8 bases at V and 0 bases at J, with 11 bases in the middle. CDR1 MNHEY and CDR2 SVGAGI come from the germline V gene. This CDR3 comprises 14 residues. The CDR3 spells CASSDPLAKNIQYF. The CDR3 nucleotides read TGTGCCAGCTCCGACCCGCTAGCCAAAAACATTCAGTACTTC.

The chain is built from TRBV5-6 and TRBJ2-7, with 10 bases identical to TRBD2. The CDR3 has 16 amino acids. The germline gives CDR1 SGHDT, CDR2 YYEEEE. J lost 2 bases, V lost 3 bases, and 8 bases had no gene match. The CDR3 DNA follows: TGTGCCAGCAGCTCTGGACTAGCGGTGATCCCCTACGAGCAGTACTTC. Its translation is CASSSGLAVIPYEQYF.

The V call is TRBV19, the J call TRBJ2-2; 10 nucleotides line up with TRBD2. Germline lookup yields CDR1 LNHDA and CDR2 SQIVND (reference sequence). The V segment lost 2 bases and the J segment 6 bases; nucleotides outside the gene matches: 3. The CDR3 is made up of 15 amino acids. CDR3 nucleotide sequence: TGTGCCAGTAGTATAATTAGCGGGGGGCCCGGGGAGCTGTTTTTT. Translated, it gives CASSIISGGPGELFF.

The rearrangement links TRBV7-9 to TRBJ2-7; D is perhaps TRBD2 (6 bases). Trimming pared 7 bases from V and 3 bases from J, leaving 13 bases between. Germline CDR1 is SEHNR and CDR2 is FQNEAQ (reference sequence). This CDR3 has 13 residues. The CDR3 DNA reads TGTGCCAGCACCAAAGCGGGCCTCTACGAGCAGTACTTC. Protein: CASTKAGLYEQYF. The full variable domain, its missing parts supplied by reference TRBV7-9 and TRBJ2-7, is DTGVSQNPRHKITKRGQNVTFRCDPISEHNRLYWYRQTLGQGPEFLTYFQNEAQLEKSRLLSDRFSAERPKGSFSTLEIQRTEQGDSAMYLCASTKAGLYEQYFGPGTRLTVT.